The 25 T cell receptor beta chains in this list originate from one sample, sequenced in a study of blood T cells in healthy people across ages. Sample-barcoded 5' priming and a J-beta primer mix drove a second PCR of roughly 7 to 11 cycles. Using its own MiXCR run on the 5' RACE reads, TCRdb lists one record per CDR3 protein. The table lists roughly 680,000 distinct CDR3 sequences, under 25% of them singletons. The sample was blood. Source of these receptors: a man in his 70s in good health.

The chain is built from TRBV7-9 and TRBJ1-1; no clear D gene. Germline-derived CDR1 and CDR2 are SEHNR and FQNEAQ (reference sequence). The CDR3 covers 12 residues. The V and J ends lost 8 bases and 0 bases respectively, with 7 bases between them. The CDR3 loop is CASDVLNTEAFF. For the CDR3, the DNA is TGTGCCAGCGACGTTTTGAACACTGAAGCTTTCTTT. The full variable domain, completed using reference TRBV7-9 and TRBJ1-1, is DTGVSQNPRHKITKRGQNVTFRCDPISEHNRLYWYRQTLGQGPEFLTYFQNEAQLEKSRLLSDRFSAERPKGSFSTLEIQRTEQGDSAMYLCASDVLNTEAFFGQGTRLTVV.

This clonotype was seen more than once but under ten times. The V gene is TRBV12-3 or TRBV12-4, the J gene TRBJ2-1; maybe TRBD2 (5 bases). This CDR3 has 13 residues. V was shortened by 4 bases and J by 6 bases, with 10 bases between the two germline ends. The CDR3 is CASSSGLSNEQFF. The CDR3 DNA reads as TGTGCCAGCAGTTCCGGACTCAGCAATGAGCAGTTCTTC.

This clonotype was counted only a few times. The chain is built from TRBV5-1 and TRBJ2-1, with D perhaps being TRBD1 or TRBD2 (5 bases each). The CDR3 has 16 residues. The germline V gene has CDR1 SGHRS and CDR2 YFSETQ. V was clipped by 7 bases and J by 0 bases, with 17 bases between them. As DNA, the CDR3 is TGCGCCAGCTGCTCCGGGGCTAAGAGCTCCTACAATGAGCAGTTCTTC. The encoded protein is CASCSGAKSSYNEQFF.

This clonotype has more than one count but fewer than ten. The chain uses TRBV9 and TRBJ2-5, with 8 bases identical to TRBD2. The length of the CDR3 is 14 residues. With V trimmed by 4 bases and J by 10 bases, 12 bases remained unmatched. Looked up from germline, CDR1 is SGDLS and CDR2 is YYNGEE. CDR3 sequence reads: CASSLTWDSGNQYF. The CDR3 bases are TGTGCCAGCAGCCTCACCTGGGATAGCGGGAACCAGTACTTC.

This clonotype was seen only a few times. V usage is TRBV7-9 and J usage is TRBJ2-5; 9 bases map to TRBD1. Germline V CDR1 and CDR2: SEHNR, FQNEAQ (reference sequence). This CDR3 region has 16 residues. With 5 bases clipped from V and 0 bases from J, the junction kept 7 bases outside the gene matches. The CDR3 nucleotides are TGTGCCAGCAGCGGCGAGGACAGGGGAAACCAAGAGACCCAGTACTTC. Translation gives CASSGEDRGNQETQYF.

This sequence joins TRBV7-2 and TRBJ1-3; tentatively, D is TRBD1 (6 bases). V lost 1 base, J lost 0 bases, and 16 bases lay in between. CDR3 length: 18 amino acids. Per the germline V gene, CDR1 is SGHTA and CDR2 is FQGNSA. This chain's CDR3 is CASSLVRGATASGNTIYF. In nucleotides, the CDR3 is TGTGCCAGCAGCTTAGTGAGGGGGGCTACAGCCTCTGGAAACACCATATATTTT.

This clonotype was found a few times. This rearrangement joins TRBV12-3 or TRBV12-4 to TRBJ2-7; D possibly corresponds to TRBD1 (5 bases). This CDR3 has 15 amino acids. Trimming removed 6 bases from V and 4 bases from J, with 19 bases in between. The CDR3 loop reads CASSTLISAGYEQYF. As DNA, the CDR3 is TGTGCCAGCAGCACCCTCATCAGTGCAGGGTACGAGCAGTACTTC.

The chain employs TRBV2 and TRBJ2-7, with D uncertain. The CDR3 totals 13 residues. The V end lost 1 base, the J end lost 3 bases, and 7 bases lay between the germline ends. Germline V gene lookup returns CDR1 SNHLY and CDR2 FYNNEI. The CDR3 region has the DNA TGTGCCAGCAGTGAAGGGACCGACTACGAGCAGTACTTC. Translation: CASSEGTDYEQYF.

This sequence joins TRBV5-1 and TRBJ2-5, with D perhaps TRBD1 (5 bases). The J call may be incorrect, as the DNA end agrees better with TRBJ2-1. The length of the CDR3 is 14 residues. The germline gives CDR1 SGHRS, CDR2 YFSETQ. CDR3 DNA sequence: TGCGCCAGCAGCTTGACAGGTACATGCAATGAGCAGTTCTTC. As protein: CASSLTGTCNEQFF.

This clonotype was seen ten or more times. The chain has TRBV20-1 and TRBJ2-2; 7 nucleotides align to TRBD1. The CDR3 covers 15 residues. Germline V lookup: CDR1 DFQATT, CDR2 SNEGSKA (reference sequence). The trim removed 3 bases at V and 0 bases at J, leaving 4 bases unmatched. The DNA of the CDR3 is TGCAGTGCTAGTAGGCAGGGGGCGAACACCGGGGAGCTGTTTTTT. It encodes CSASRQGANTGELFF.

The CDR3 sequence is CASSYSAGDLTDTQYF. In DNA form, the CDR3 reads TGTGCCAGCAGTTACTCTGCAGGTGACCTCACAGATACGCAGTATTTT. The V and J genes are TRBV6-6 and TRBJ2-3, with D uncertain. The CDR3 is 16 amino acids. CDR1 is MNHNY, CDR2 SVGAGI, per germline (reference sequence). V lost 0 bases and J lost 2, with 12 bases in between.

This clonotype was picked up a small number of times. The rearrangement uses TRBV6-1 and TRBJ2-4; TRBD2 matches at 8 bases. Unmatched junction bases numbered 13, after V lost 3 bases and J lost 0 bases. Looked up from germline, CDR1 is MNHNS and CDR2 is SASEGT. The CDR3 contains 19 residues. CDR3 in DNA: TGTGCCAGCAGTGATATGGTAGCGGGAAGTAAGGGAGCCAAAAACATTCAGTACTTC. This gives the protein CASSDMVAGSKGAKNIQYF.

The chain recombines TRBV6-5 with TRBJ2-4; a possible D gene is TRBD1 (6 bases). Trimming took off 5 bases at V and 0 bases at J, with 14 bases between the two ends. The germline V gene encodes CDR1 MNHEY and CDR2 SVGAGI. The CDR3 runs to 16 residues. In DNA, the CDR3 is TGTGCCAGCAGTCCTCGGGACACCCTAGCCAAAAACATTCAGTACTTC. The encoded protein is CASSPRDTLAKNIQYF.

This clonotype was picked up many times. The V gene is TRBV28, the J gene TRBJ2-4; 12 bases are shared with TRBD2. Unmatched junction bases numbered 4, after V lost 3 bases and J lost 4 bases. This CDR3 region has 16 residues. Germline CDR1 MDHEN, CDR2 SYDVKM. The CDR3 bases are TGTGCCAGCAGTTTTGGACTAGCGGGGTATAAAAACATTCAGTACTTC. Translation gives CASSFGLAGYKNIQYF.

This rearrangement joins TRBV4-3 to TRBJ2-3; 8 nucleotides agree with TRBD2. The CDR3 runs to 16 residues. V trimming: 4 bases; J trimming: 6 bases; junction bases outside the gene matches: 12. The V gene's germline CDR1 is LGHNA and CDR2 YSLEER. For the CDR3, the DNA is TGCGCCAGCAGCCCATCCGGGGGGGGGAGGGCGGATACGCAGTATTTT. Its translation: CASSPSGGGRADTQYF.

In the case of this clonotype: Given a much more abundant clone one base away, this may be a read error. The CDR3 DNA is TGCAGTGCTGTCCATAGCGGTCTGTACCAAGAGACCCAGTACTTC. Translation: CSAVHSGLYQETQYF. The rearrangement joins TRBV20-1 to TRBJ2-5, with D perhaps TRBD2 (6 bases). The CDR3 is 15 amino acids. Germline V CDR1 and CDR2: DFQATT, SNEGSKA (reference sequence). The V end was cut by 5 bases, the J end by 0 bases, with 16 bases between.

The chain recombines TRBV9 with TRBJ1-2; 7 bases align to TRBD1. Per germline, CDR1 SGDLS and CDR2 YYNGEE. The CDR3 extends over 13 amino acids. V was clipped by 4 bases and J by 4 bases; unmatched bases: 4. The CDR3 DNA sequence: TGTGCCAGCAGCCTCCGGGACAGCTATGGCTACACCTTC. This gives the protein CASSLRDSYGYTF.

In its sample, this clonotype was seen a few times. The rearrangement links TRBV19 to TRBJ1-2; a weak D match, TRBD1 (5 bases). CDR3 size: 13 residues. With 4 bases removed from V and 9 bases from J, the gap between germline ends came to 15 bases. Germline lookup yields CDR1 LNHDA and CDR2 SQIVND (reference sequence). The CDR3 is CASSSFGRTSYTF. The CDR3 region has the DNA TGTGCCAGTAGTAGTTTCGGGCGGACAAGCTACACCTTC.

This clonotype was found a few times. This chain uses TRBV4-2 with TRBJ2-1; perhaps TRBD1 as D (6 bases). Trimming removed 4 bases at V and 4 bases at J, with 11 bases between. Germline values: CDR1 LGHNA, CDR2 YNFKEQ. The CDR3 runs to 14 residues. The CDR3 protein is CASSPRTAYNEQFF. As DNA, the CDR3 is TGTGCCAGCAGCCCTCGGACAGCTTACAATGAGCAGTTCTTC.

The gene calls are TRBV4-1 and TRBJ1-1; 7 bases agree with TRBD1. Germline CDR1 MGHRA, CDR2 YSYEKL. The CDR3 spans 15 residues. V lost 0 bases and J lost 2; bases outside the gene matches: 3. CDR3 amino acids: CASSQDDRVNTEAFF. The CDR3 DNA is TGCGCCAGCAGCCAAGATGACAGGGTAAACACTGAAGCTTTCTTT.

With regard to this clonotype: This may stem from a read error, because a much larger clone lies one nucleotide away. This chain links TRBV5-1 with TRBJ2-5, with a weak D call TRBD2 (5 bases). Gene TRBJ2-7 matches the end of the DNA better, so the J call may be wrong. Per the germline V gene, CDR1 is SGHRS and CDR2 is YFSETQ. The CDR3 runs to 15 residues. CDR3 in amino acids: CANSLDRSRAYEQYF. In DNA form, the CDR3 reads TGCGCCAACAGCTTGGATAGGTCGAGGGCCTACGAGCAGTACTTC.

This clonotype was seen more than once but under ten times. V and J are TRBV2 and TRBJ2-3; D not certain. Trimming shortened V by 6 bases and J by 1 base, and 8 bases separated the two germline ends. This CDR3 comprises 13 residues. Germline V gene lookup returns CDR1 SNHLY and CDR2 FYNNEI. The DNA of the CDR3 is TGTGCCAGCAGCGAACTCCGCACAGATACGCAGTATTTT. This codes for CASSELRTDTQYF.

Regarding this clonotype: At one of its ends the junction is not consistent with the germline gene, which may arise from a read error. V usage is TRBV7-2 and J usage is TRBJ2-7; 8 bases align to TRBD2. This CDR3 is 11 amino acids long. Germline loops: CDR1 SGHTA, CDR2 FQGNSA. CDR3 nucleotide sequence: TGTGCCAGCAGCTTTGGGACTAGGTTGGAGTTC. This gives the protein CASSFGTRLEF.

The chain has TRBV18 and TRBJ1-6; TRBD1 agrees at 7 bases. Germline CDR1 KGHSH, CDR2 LQKENI. The CDR3 runs 15 residues. The ends lost 3 bases at V and 2 bases at J; junction bases unmatched: 1. CDR3 sequence (DNA): TGTGCCAGCTCACCCGGGACAGCCTATAATTCACCCCTCCACTTT. It codes for CASSPGTAYNSPLHF.

The chain is built from TRBV7-6 and TRBJ2-3, with 15 bases matching TRBD2. CDR1 is SGHVS and CDR2 is FNYEAQ in the germline V gene. V lost 5 bases to trimming and J lost 2 bases; unmatched junction nucleotides: 8. CDR3 length: 18 amino acids. CDR3 loop: CASSHRTSGRANTDTQYF. For the CDR3, the DNA is TGTGCCAGCAGCCACCGGACTAGCGGGAGGGCCAACACAGATACGCAGTATTTT.